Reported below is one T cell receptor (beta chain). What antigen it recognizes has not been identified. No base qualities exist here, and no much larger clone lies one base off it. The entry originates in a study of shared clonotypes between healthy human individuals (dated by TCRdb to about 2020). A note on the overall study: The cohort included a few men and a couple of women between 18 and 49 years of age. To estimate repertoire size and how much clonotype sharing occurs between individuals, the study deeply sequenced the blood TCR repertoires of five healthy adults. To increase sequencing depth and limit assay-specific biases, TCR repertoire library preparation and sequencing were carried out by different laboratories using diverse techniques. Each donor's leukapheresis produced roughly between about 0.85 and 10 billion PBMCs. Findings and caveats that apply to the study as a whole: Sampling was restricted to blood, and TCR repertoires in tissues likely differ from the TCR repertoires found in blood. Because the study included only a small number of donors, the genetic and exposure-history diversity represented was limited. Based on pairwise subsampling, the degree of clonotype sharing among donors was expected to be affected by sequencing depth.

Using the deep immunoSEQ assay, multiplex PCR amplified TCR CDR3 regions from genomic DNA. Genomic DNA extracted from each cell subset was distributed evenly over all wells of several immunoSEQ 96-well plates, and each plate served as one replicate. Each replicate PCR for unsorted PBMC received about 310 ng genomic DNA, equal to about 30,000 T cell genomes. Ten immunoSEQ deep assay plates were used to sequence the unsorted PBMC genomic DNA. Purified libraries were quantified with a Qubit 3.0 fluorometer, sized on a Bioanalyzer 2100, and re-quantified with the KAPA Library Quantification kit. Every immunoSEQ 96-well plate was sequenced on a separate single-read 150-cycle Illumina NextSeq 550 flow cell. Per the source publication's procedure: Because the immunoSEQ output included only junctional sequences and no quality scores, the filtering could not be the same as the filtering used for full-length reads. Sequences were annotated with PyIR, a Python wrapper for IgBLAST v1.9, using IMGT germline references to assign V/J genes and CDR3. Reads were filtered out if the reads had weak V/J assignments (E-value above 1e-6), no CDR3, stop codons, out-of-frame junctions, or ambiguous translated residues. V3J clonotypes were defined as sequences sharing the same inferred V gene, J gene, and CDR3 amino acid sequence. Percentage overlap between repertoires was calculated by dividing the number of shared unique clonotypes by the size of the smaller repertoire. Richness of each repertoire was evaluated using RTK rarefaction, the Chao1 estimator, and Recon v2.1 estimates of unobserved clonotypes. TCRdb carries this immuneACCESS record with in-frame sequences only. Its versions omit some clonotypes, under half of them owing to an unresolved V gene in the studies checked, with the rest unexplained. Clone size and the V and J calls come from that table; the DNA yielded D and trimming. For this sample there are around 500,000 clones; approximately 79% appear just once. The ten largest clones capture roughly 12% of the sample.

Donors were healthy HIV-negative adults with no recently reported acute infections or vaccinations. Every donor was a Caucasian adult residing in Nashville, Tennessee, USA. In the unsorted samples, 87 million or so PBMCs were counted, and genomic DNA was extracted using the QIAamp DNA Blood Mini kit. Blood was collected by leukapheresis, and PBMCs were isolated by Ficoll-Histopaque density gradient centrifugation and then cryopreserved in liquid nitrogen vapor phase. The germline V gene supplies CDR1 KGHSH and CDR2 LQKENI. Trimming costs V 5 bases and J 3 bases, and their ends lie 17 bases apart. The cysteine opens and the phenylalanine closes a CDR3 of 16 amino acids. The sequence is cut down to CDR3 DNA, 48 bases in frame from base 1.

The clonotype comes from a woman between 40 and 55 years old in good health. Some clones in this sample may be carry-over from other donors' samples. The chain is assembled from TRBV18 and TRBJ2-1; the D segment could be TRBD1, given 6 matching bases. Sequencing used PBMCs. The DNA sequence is TGTGCCAGCTCAGCAAATCGACAGGCGGGCTACAATGAGCAGTTCTTC. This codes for CASSANRQAGYNEQFF.